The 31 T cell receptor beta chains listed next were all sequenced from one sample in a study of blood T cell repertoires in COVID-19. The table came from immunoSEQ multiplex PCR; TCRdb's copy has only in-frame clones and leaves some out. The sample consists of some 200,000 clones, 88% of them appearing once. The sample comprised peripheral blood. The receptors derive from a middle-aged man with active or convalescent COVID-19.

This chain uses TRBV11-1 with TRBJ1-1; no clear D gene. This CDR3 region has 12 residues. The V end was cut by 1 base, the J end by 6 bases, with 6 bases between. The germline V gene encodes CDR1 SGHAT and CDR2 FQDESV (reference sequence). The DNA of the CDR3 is TGTGCCAGCAGCTTAGGAGGGCCTGAAGCTTTCTTT. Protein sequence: CASSLGGPEAFF.

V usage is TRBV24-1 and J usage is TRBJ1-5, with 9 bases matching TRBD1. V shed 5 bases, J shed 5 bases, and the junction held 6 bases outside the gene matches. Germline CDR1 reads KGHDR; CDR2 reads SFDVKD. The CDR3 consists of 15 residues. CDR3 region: CATSGLGQGDQPQHF. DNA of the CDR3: TGTGCCACCAGTGGCCTGGGACAGGGCGATCAGCCCCAGCATTTT.

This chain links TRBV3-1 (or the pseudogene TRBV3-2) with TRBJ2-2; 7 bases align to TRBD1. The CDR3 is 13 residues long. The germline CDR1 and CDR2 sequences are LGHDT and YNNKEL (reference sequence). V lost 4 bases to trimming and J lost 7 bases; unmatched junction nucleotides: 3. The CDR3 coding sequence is TGTGCCAGCAGCCCCTCAGGGGGCGGGGAGCTGTTTTTT. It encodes CASSPSGGGELFF.

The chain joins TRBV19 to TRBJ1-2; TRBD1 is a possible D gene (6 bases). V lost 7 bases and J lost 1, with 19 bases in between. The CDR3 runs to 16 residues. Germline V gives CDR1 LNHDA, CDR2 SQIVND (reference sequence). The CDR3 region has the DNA TGTGCCAGTAACTCTCCCGGGACAACCTTTAACTATGGCTACACCTTC. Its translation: CASNSPGTTFNYGYTF.

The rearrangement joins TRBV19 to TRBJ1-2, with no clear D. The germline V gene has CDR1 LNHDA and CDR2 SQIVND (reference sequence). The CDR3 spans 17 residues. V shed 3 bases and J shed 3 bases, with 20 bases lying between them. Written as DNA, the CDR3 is TGTGCCAGTAGTATTTTTGGCCCGGATTTGGGCCACTATGGCTACACCTTC. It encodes CASSIFGPDLGHYGYTF.

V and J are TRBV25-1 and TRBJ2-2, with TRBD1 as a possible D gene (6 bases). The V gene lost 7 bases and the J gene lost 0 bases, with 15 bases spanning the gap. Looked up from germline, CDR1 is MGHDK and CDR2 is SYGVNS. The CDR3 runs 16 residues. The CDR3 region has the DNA TGTGCCAGCATGCGGTTCCAGGGGCCGAACACCGGGGAGCTGTTTTTT. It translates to CASMRFQGPNTGELFF.

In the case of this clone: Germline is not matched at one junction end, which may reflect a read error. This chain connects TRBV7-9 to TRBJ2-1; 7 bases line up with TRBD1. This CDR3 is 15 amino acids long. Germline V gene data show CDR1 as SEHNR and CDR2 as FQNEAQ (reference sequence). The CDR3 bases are TGTGCCAGCAGCTTCAGGGACAGCTCCGACAATGAGCAGTTCTTC. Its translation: CASSFRDSSDNEQFF.

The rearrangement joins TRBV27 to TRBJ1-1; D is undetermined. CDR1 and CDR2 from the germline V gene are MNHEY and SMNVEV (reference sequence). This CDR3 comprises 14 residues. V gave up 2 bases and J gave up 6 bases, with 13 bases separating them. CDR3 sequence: CASSLVPGGSEAFF. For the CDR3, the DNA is TGTGCCAGCAGTTTAGTTCCAGGAGGTTCTGAAGCTTTCTTT.

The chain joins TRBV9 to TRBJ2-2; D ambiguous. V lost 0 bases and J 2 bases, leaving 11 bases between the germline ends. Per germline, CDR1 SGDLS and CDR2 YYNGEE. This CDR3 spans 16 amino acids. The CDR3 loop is CASSVVSDLNTGELFF. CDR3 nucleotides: TGTGCCAGCAGCGTAGTATCAGACTTAAACACCGGGGAGCTGTTTTTT.

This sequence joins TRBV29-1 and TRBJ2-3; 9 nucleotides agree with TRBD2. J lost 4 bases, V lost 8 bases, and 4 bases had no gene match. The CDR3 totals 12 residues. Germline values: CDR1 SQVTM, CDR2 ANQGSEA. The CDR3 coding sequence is TGCAGCAGGAGCGGGGGGTCAGATACGCAGTATTTT. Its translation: CSRSGGSDTQYF.

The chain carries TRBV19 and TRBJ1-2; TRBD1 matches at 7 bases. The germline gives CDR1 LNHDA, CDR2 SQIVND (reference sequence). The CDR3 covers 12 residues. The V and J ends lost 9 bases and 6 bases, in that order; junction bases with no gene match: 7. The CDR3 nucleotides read TGTGCCAGCACGACAGGGTCTCATGGCTACACCTTC. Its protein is CASTTGSHGYTF.

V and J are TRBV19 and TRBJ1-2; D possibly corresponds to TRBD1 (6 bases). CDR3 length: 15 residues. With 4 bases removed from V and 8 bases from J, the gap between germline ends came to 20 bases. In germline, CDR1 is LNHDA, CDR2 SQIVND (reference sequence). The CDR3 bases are TGTGCCAGTAGTACCCAGGGGCGACCATCTGCGGGCTACACCTTC. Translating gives CASSTQGRPSAGYTF.

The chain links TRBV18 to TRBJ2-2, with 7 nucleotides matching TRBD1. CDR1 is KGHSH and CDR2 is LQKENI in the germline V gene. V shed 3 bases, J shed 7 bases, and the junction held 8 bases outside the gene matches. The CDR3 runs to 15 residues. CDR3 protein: CASSPRGQPFGELFF. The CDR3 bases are TGTGCCAGCTCACCGAGGGGACAGCCGTTCGGGGAGCTGTTTTTT.

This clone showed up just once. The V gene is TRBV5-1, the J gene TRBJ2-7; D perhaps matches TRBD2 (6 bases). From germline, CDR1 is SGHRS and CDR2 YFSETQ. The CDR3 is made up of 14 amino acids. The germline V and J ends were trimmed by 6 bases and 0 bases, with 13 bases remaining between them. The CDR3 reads CASTNGGNSYEQYF. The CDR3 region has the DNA TGCGCCAGCACGAACGGGGGAAACTCCTACGAGCAGTACTTC.

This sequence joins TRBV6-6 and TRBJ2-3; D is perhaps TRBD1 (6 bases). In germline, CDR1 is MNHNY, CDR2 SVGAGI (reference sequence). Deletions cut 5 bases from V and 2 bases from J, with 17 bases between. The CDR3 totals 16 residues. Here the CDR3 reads CASSRSQGSYTDTQYF. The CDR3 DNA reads TGTGCCAGCAGTCGATCCCAGGGGTCCTACACAGATACGCAGTATTTT.

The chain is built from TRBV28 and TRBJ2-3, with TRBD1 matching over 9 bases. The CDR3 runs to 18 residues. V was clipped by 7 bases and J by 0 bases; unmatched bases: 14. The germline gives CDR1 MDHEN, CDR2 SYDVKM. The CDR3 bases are TGTGCCAGCACCCGAACCCCCACCGGGACAGGGAGCACAGATACGCAGTATTTT. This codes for CASTRTPTGTGSTDTQYF.

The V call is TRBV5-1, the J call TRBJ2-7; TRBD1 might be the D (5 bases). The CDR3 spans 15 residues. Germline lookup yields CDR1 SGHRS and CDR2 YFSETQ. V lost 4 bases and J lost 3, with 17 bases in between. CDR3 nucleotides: TGCGCCAGCAGCCCCCAAACCCCGACAGACTACGAGCAGTACTTC. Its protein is CASSPQTPTDYEQYF.

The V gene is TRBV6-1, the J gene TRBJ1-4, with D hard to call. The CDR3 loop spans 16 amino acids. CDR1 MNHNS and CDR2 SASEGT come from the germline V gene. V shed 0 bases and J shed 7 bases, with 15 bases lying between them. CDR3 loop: CASSEARESIREKLFF. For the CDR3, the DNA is TGTGCCAGCAGTGAAGCCCGGGAGTCCATTCGTGAAAAACTGTTTTTT.

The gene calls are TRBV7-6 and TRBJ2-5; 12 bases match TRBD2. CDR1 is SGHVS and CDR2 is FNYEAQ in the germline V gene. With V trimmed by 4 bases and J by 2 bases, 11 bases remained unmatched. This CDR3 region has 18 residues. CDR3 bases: TGTGCCAGCAGCTCCCCGGGACTAGCGGGCGCTTTTCAAGAGACCCAGTACTTC. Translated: CASSSPGLAGAFQETQYF. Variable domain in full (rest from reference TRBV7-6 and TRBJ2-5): GAGVSQSPRYKVTKRGQDVALRCDPISGHVSLYWYRQALGQGPEFLTYFNYEAQQDKSGLPNDRFSAERPEGSISTLTIQRTEQRDSAMYRCASSSPGLAGAFQETQYFGPGTRLLVL.

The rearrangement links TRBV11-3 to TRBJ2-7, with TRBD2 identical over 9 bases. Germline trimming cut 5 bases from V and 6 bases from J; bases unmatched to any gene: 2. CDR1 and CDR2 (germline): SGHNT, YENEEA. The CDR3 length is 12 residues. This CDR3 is CASSVSGSEQYF. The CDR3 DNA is TGTGCCAGCAGCGTTAGCGGGAGCGAGCAGTACTTC.

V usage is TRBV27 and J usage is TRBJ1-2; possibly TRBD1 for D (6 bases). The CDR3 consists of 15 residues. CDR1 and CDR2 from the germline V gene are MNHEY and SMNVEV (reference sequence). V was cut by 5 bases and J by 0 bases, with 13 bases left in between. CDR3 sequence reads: CASSREGGANYGYTF. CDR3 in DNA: TGTGCCAGCAGTCGAGAAGGGGGAGCTAACTATGGCTACACCTTC.

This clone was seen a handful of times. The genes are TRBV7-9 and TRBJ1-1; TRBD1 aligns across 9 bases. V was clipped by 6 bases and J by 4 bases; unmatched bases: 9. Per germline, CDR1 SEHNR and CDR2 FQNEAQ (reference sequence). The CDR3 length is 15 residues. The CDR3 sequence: CASRLGQGFSTEAFF. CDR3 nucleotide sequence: TGTGCCAGCAGACTAGGACAGGGGTTTAGCACTGAAGCTTTCTTT.

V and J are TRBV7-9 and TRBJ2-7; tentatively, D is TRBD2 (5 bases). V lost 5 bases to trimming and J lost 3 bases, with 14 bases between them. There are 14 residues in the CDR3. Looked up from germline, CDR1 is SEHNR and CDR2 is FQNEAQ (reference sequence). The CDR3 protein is CASSPVHGDYEQYF. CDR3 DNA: TGTGCCAGCAGCCCGGTACACGGGGACTACGAGCAGTACTTC.

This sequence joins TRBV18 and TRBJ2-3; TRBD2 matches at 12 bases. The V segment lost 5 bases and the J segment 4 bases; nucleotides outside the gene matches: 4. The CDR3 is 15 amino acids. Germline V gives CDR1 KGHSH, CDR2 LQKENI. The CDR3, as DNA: TGTGCCAGCTCAGTGACTAGCGGGGGTTCAGATACGCAGTATTTT. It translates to CASSVTSGGSDTQYF. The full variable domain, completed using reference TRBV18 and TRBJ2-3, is NAGVMQNPRHLVRRRGQEARLRCSPMKGHSHVYWYRQLPEEGLKFMVYLQKENIIDESGMPKERFSAEFPKEGPSILRIQQVVRGDSAAYFCASSVTSGGSDTQYFGPGTRLTVL.

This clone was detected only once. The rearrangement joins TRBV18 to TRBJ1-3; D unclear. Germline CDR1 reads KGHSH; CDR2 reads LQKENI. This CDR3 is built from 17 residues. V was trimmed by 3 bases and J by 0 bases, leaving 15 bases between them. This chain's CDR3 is CASSPRVAESSGNTIYF. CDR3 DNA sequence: TGTGCCAGCTCACCCCGAGTAGCGGAGAGCTCTGGAAACACCATATATTTT.

CDR3 DNA sequence: TGTGCCAGCAGCGCCCACGACAGGGTGATCGAAAAACTGTTTTTT. It encodes CASSAHDRVIEKLFF. The chain couples TRBV9 to TRBJ1-4, with 7 bases aligning to TRBD1. Germline V lookup: CDR1 SGDLS, CDR2 YYNGEE. V gave up 3 bases and J gave up 8 bases; unmatched junction bases: 10. The CDR3 sequence is 15 residues long.

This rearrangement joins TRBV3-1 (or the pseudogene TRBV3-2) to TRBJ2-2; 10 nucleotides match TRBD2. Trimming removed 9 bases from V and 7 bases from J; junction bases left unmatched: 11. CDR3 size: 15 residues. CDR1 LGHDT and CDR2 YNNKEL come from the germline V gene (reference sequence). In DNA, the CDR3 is TGTGCCAGTACCTCTAGCGGGGGCTCCGGCGGGGAGCTGTTTTTT. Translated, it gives CASTSSGGSGGELFF.

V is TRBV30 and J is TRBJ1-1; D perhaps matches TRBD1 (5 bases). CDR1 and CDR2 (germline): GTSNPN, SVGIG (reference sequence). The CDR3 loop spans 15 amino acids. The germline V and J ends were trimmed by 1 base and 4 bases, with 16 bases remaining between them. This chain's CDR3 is CAWSDPPAGLTEAFF. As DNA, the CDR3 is TGTGCCTGGAGTGATCCCCCTGCGGGGCTCACTGAAGCTTTCTTT.

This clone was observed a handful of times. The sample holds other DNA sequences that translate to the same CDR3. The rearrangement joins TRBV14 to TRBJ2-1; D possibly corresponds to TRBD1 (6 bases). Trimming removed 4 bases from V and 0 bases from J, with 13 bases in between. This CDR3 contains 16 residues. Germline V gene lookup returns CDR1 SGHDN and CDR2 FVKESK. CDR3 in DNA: TGTGCCAGCAGCCTCAGAACAGGGACCTCCTACAATGAGCAGTTCTTC. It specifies CASSLRTGTSYNEQFF.

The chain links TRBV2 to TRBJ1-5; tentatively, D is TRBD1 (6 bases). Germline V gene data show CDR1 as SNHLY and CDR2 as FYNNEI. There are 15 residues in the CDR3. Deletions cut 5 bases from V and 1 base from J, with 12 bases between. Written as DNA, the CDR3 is TGTGCCAGCAGTTACAGGGAAGGAAGCAATCAGCCCCAGCATTTT. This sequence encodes CASSYREGSNQPQHF.

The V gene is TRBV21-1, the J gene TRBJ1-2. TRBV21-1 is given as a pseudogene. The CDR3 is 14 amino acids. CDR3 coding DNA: TGTTCCAAGAGGCGTCCGAGCGTTCACTATGGCTACACCTTC. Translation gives CSKRRPSVHYGYTF.